This entry concerns a single T cell receptor (beta chain). What it recognizes is unknown. The source of the sample is a study of OX40 agonist ivuxolimab in advanced cancers. Whole-study context: Of mixed ages from about 20 to 90 and averaging about 60 years, the group was roughly 85% male. Overall study results and limits: Dosing at 0.1 to 3.0 mg/kg was accompanied by clonal expansion of CD4+ and CD8+ blood T cells by week 6.

Assay: immunoSEQ multiplex PCR; the TCRdb copy retains only in-frame clones and omits some. The table shows tens of thousands of clones, with roughly 84% occurring only once. The CDR3 sequence is 15 residues long. Germline lookup yields CDR1 SNHLY and CDR2 FYNNEI. Trimming removed 11 bases from V and 0 bases from J, with 19 bases in between. This chain uses TRBV2 with TRBJ1-2; weak D call: TRBD1 (6 bases). The sequence was obtained from an adult with an advanced solid tumor such as melanoma, head and neck, liver or kidney cancer. This specimen consisted of CD4+ or CD8+ T cells sorted from blood, obtained in a trial of the OX40 agonist ivuxolimab. Here the CDR3 reads CAGRGQGGANYGYTF. CDR3 coding DNA: TGTGCCGGACGGGGGCAGGGCGGCGCTAACTATGGCTACACCTTC.